This entry concerns a single T cell receptor beta chain. Its antigen remains unidentified. The data are from a study of radiation and T cells in renal cell carcinoma. The wider study: Nephrectomy followed 15 Gy stereotactic body radiation by 4 weeks. Study results and caveats: Top tumor clonotypes rose in blood 2 weeks post-radiation, then contracted.

Indicated time point: baseline pretreatment blood. Treatment indicated: 15 Gy SBRT to primary tumor, nephrectomy 4 weeks later. After SBRT, blood was collected at 2 and 4 weeks, plus baseline. This renal cell carcinoma was of the clear cell type. Sequenced by immunoSEQ multiplex PCR; TCRdb stores in-frame clones only, minus some. The sample has tens of thousands of clones, approximately 80% seen once; the top ten hold roughly 37%. In germline, CDR1 is KGHSH, CDR2 LQKENI. The V end lost 6 bases, the J end lost 3 bases, and 15 bases lay between the germline ends. CDR3 size: 15 residues. The material was blood, obtained from a patient whose treatment included radiotherapy and nephrectomy. The chain links TRBV18 to TRBJ1-3; D may be TRBD1 (6 bases). This TCR came from a man between 60 and 70 years old with renal cell carcinoma. The CDR3 sequence: CASSYPGAGGNTIYF. CDR3 sequence (DNA): TGTGCCAGCTCGTATCCAGGGGCGGGTGGAAACACCATATATTTT.